The clone carrying this T cell receptor (beta chain) was found once. The antigen remains undetermined. Via MiXCR, TCRdb re-called the reads, giving one row per CDR3 protein. Of hundreds of thousands of distinct CDR3 sequences in the sample, 31% are singletons; the top ten hold around 15%. This sample is part of a study of T cell repertoires in cytomegalovirus infection. Study-level background: Evidence of both CMV infection and a matching HLA type came from public TCR beta signatures.

The J segment lost 4 bases and the V segment lost 7 bases, leaving 10 bases of the junction unmatched. The germline V gene encodes CDR1 MNHEY and CDR2 SMNVEV (reference sequence). The length of the CDR3 is 15 residues. Study results and caveats: In two of eight donors, the top clonotype was HLA-C-restricted CMV-specific. There were carriers of CMV plus the relevant HLA, and cumulative public TCR beta family frequency identified them.

The sample in question was cultured CD8+ T cells from PBMCs, obtained from culture after CMV antigen stimulation. This receptor was obtained from a human donor in good health (CMV status not recorded). Some clones in this sample may be carry-over from other donors' samples. J is TRBJ2-5 and V is TRBV27; 9 positions match TRBD1. The CDR3: CASTLSGTGLETQYF. Written as DNA, the CDR3 is TGTGCCAGCACCCTGAGTGGGACAGGGTTAGAGACCCAGTACTTC.